The rows below give T cell receptor beta chains drawn from one sample of a study of T cells in Graves' hyperthyroidism and ophthalmopathy. MiXCR, applied by TCRdb to the multiplex PCR reads, yields one record per CDR3 protein. The sample lists a few hundred thousand distinct CDR3 sequences; more than 15% were seen once. The sequenced material came from blood. The receptor source for this set is a woman under 40 with Graves' hyperthyroidism. Each CDR3 is given with its conserved first and last residue.

V	J	CDR3
TRBV20-1	TRBJ2-3	CSASGGGKLDTQYF
TRBV27	TRBJ1-4	CASSRIYRGSNEKLFF
TRBV11-2	TRBJ1-2	CASSPGQYDANYGYTF
TRBV3-1	TRBJ2-1	CASSPRGQTNEQFF
TRBV9	TRBJ2-5	CASSAGDTQETQYF
TRBV9	TRBJ2-7	CASSTGGGPSYEQYF
TRBV7-9	TRBJ2-3	CASSKGLADTDTQYF
TRBV11-2	TRBJ1-3	CASSPMLSSGNTIYF
TRBV7-9	TRBJ1-5	CASSKGNSNQPQHF
TRBV3-1	TRBJ2-1	CASSQDSTSYNEQFF
TRBV5-1	TRBJ2-2	CASSLHQVTVELFF
TRBV7-6	TRBJ2-7	CASTIGGGSYEQYF
TRBV20-1	TRBJ2-3	CSARPLAVTDTQYF
TRBV20-1	TRBJ1-2	CSARDQGTYGYTF
TRBV7-9	TRBJ1-1	CASSPDRGKAFF
TRBV20-1	TRBJ2-5	CSAQFQEPQETQYF
TRBV30	TRBJ1-5	CAWSALNQPQHF
TRBV27	TRBJ2-5	CASSLSSWDGETQYF
TRBV2	TRBJ1-1	CASRTGLNTEAFF
TRBV4-1	TRBJ2-7	CASSQDAGNSYEQYF